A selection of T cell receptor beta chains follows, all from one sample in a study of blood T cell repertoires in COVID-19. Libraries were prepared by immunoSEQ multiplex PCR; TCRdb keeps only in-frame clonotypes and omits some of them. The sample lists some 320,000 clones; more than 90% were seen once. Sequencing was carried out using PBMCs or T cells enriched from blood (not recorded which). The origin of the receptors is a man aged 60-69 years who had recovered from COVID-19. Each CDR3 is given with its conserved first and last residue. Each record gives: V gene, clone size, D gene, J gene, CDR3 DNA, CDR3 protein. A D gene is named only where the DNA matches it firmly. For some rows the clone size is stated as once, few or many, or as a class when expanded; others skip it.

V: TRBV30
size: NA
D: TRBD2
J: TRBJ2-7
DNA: TGTGCCTGGACCCCGGGGGGGTCGAGATACGAGCAGTACTTC
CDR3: CAWTPGGSRYEQYF

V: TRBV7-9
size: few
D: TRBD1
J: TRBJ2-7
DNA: TGTGCCAGCAGCTTAGTAAGAGGACAGGGCGAGGACGAGCAGTACTTC
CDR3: CASSLVRGQGEDEQYF

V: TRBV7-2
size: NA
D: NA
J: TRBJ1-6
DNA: TGTGCCAGCAGCACCGGCAGGGCTTCACCCCTCCACTTT
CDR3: CASSTGRASPLHF

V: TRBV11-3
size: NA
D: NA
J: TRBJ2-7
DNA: TGTGCCAGCAGCTTAGATAGCCTAGCCAGCTCCTACGAGCAGTACTTC
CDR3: CASSLDSLASSYEQYF

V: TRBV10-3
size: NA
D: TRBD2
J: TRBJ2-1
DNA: TGTGCCATCAGTGACCCTATAGGGGCGGGGGGTTTTAATGAGCAGTTCTTC
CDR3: CAISDPIGAGGFNEQFF

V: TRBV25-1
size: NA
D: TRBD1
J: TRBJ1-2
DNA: TGTGCCAGCAGTGAAACGACAGGGGGTATCTATGGCTACACCTTC
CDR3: CASSETTGGIYGYTF

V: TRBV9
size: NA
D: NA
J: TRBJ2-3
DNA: TGTGCCAGCAGCACTTCAGGGACAGATACGCAGTATTTT
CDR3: CASSTSGTDTQYF

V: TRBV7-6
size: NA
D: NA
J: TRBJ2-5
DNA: TGTGCCAGCAGCCAGGATTGGGGGAGGGAGACCCAGTACTTC
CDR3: CASSQDWGRETQYF

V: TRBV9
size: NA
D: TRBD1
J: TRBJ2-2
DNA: TGTGCCAGCAGCGCCCTGGGACAGTCACCCGGGGAGCTGTTTTTT
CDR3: CASSALGQSPGELFF

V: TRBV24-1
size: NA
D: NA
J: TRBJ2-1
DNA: TGTGCCACCAGTGATTGGGGCGCCGCTTCCTACAATGAGCAGTTCTTC
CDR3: CATSDWGAASYNEQFF

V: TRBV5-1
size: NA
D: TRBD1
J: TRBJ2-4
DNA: TGCGCCAGCAGCTTGGGGACAGGGGTGAACATTCAGTACTTC
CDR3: CASSLGTGVNIQYF

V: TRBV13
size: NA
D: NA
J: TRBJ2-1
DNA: TGTGCCAGCAGCTTAGGCCTAGGGGGAGCCCCCCGCAATGAGCAGTTCTTC
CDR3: CASSLGLGGAPRNEQFF

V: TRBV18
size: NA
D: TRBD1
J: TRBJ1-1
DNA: TGTGCCAGCTCCCAAGGGACAGTCACTGAAGCTTTCTTT
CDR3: CASSQGTVTEAFF

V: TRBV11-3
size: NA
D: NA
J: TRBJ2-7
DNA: TGTGCCAGCAGCTTAGGGGTTGGCAGGGCCTACGAGCAGTACTTC
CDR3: CASSLGVGRAYEQYF

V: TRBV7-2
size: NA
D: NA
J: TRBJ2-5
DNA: TGTGCCAGCAGCTTAATGCCGTCTGAGGGTGTAGAGACCCAGTACTTC
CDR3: CASSLMPSEGVETQYF

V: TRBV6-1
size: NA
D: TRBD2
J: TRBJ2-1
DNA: TGTGCCAGCAGTGAAGTACCCTCGGGACTAGCGGGAGGGAATGAGCAGTTCTTC
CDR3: CASSEVPSGLAGGNEQFF

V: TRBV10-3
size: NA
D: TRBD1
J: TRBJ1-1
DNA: TGTGCCATCAGTGAGTCGGGACAGGTGAACACTGAAGCTTTCTTT
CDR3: CAISESGQVNTEAFF

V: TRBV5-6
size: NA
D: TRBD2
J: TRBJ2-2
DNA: TGTGCCAGCAGCCGACTAGCGGGGGGCAGTGCGGCCGGGGAGCTGTTTTTT
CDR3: CASSRLAGGSAAGELFF

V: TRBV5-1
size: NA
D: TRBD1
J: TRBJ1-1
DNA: TGCGCCAGCAGCTTGCTGGGACAGGGGGCTGTTGGGAACACTGAAGCTTTCTTT
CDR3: CASSLLGQGAVGNTEAFF

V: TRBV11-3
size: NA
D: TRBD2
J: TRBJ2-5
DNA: TGTGCCAGCAGCCGGGGGACTAGTCTACAAGAGACCCAGTACTTC
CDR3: CASSRGTSLQETQYF

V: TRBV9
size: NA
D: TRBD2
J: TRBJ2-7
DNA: TGTGCCAGCAGCGTGACTAGCGGAACCTACGAGCAGTACTTC
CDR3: CASSVTSGTYEQYF

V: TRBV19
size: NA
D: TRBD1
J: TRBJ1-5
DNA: TGTGCCAGTAAGGAGACAGGGAAAGGTAATCAGCCCCAGCATTTT
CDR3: CASKETGKGNQPQHF